The entry below gives a single T cell receptor beta chain sequence along with its context. V was trimmed by 0 bases and J by 2 bases, leaving 7 bases between them. The CDR3 loop spans 14 amino acids. CDR1 is SNHLY and CDR2 is FYNNEI in the germline V gene. Ten immunoSEQ deep assay plates were used to sequence the DNA of unsorted PBMCs. The method was immunoSEQ multiplex PCR; TCRdb's version includes in-frame clones alone and lacks a portion of them. In the table there are about 560,000 clones, about 80% of which are singletons. This sample was included in a study of shared clonotypes between healthy human individuals.

Source material: PBMCs. This TCR was sampled from a woman in her forties in good health. Some clones in this sample may be carry-over from other donors' samples. The J gene is TRBJ2-5, the V gene TRBV2, with D hard to call. The CDR3: CASSEATLQETQYF. Written as DNA, the CDR3 is TGTGCCAGCAGTGAAGCGACACTACAAGAGACCCAGTACTTC.